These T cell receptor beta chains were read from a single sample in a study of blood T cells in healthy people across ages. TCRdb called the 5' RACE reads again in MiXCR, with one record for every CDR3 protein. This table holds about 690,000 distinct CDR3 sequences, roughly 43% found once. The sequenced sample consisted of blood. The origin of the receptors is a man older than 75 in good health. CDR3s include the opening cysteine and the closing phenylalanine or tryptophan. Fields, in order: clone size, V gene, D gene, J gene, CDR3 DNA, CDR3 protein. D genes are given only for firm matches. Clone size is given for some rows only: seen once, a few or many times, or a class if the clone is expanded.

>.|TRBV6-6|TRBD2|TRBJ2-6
TGTGCCAGCAGGACTAGCGGGGGGGCAAGTGGGGCCAACGTCCTGACTTTC
CASRTSGGASGANVLTF
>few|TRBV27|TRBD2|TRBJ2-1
TGTGCCAGCAGTTTCTTCGCGGGAGGGCGCAATGAGCAGTTCTTC
CASSFFAGGRNEQFF
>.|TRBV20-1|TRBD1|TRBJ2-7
TGCAGTGCGACCCCGGGACAGGTGATCTACGAGCAGTACTTC
CSATPGQVIYEQYF
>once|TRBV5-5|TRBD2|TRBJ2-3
TGTGCCAGCAGCTTCTTGCGGGGGACAGATACGCAGTATTTT
CASSFLRGTDTQYF
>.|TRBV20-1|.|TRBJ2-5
TGCAGTGCTACCCCCTCAACGGGCGTTCATCAAGAGACCCAGTACTTC
CSATPSTGVHQETQYF
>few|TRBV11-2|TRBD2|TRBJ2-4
TGTGCCAGCAGCTTAGGGGGAGGGCCGACGAGGGAGCAGTACTTC
CASSLGGGPTREQYF
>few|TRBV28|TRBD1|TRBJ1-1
TGTGCCAGCAGTGACCACAGGGGCGTCACTGAAGCTTTCTTT
CASSDHRGVTEAFF
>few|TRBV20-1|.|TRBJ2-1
TGCAGTGCTAGAGATATGGACCTGACCTCCTACAATGAGCAGTTCTTC
CSARDMDLTSYNEQFF
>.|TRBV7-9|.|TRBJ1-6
TGTGCCAGCAGCCTCAACGCGAGGGTTTCACCCCTCCACTTT
CASSLNARVSPLHF
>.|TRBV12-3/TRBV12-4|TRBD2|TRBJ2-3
TGTGCCAGCAGCTCAGTAGCGGGGGGGATAGATACGCAGTATTTT
CASSSVAGGIDTQYF
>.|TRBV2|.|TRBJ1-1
TGTGCCAGCAACCGACAGGCGAATACTGAAGCTTTCTTT
CASNRQANTEAFF
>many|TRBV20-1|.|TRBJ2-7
TGCAGTGCTAGCGATACCTACGAGCAGTACTTC
CSASDTYEQYF
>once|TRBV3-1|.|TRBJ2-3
TGTGCCGGCAACGCGAGCGCGGGGACGGATACGCAGTATTTT
CAGNASAGTDTQYF
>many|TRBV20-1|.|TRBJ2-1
TGCAGTGCTTTCCGACAAAATGAGCAGTTCTTC
CSAFRQNEQFF
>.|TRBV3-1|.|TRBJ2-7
TGTGCCAGCAGCCAAGACCCCGCGTTAGGCGAGCAGTACTTC
CASSQDPALGEQYF
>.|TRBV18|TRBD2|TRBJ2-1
TGTGCCAGCTCACCTCCAATATCCGGGAGGGCCTACAATGAGCAGTTCTTC
CASSPPISGRAYNEQFF
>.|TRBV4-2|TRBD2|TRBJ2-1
TGTGCCAGCAGCCAGCCGACTAGCGGGAGTGGGAATGAGCAGTTCTTC
CASSQPTSGSGNEQFF
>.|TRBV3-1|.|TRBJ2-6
TGTGCCAGCAGCCAAGAGAGCCCGTCTGCCTCTGGGGCCAACGTCCTGACTTTC
CASSQESPSASGANVLTF
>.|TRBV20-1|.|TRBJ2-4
TGCAGTGCGCCCGCCGAGCAGGGTGACATTCAGTACTTC
CSAPAEQGDIQYF
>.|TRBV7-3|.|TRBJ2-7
TGTGCCAGCAGCTTAACTCCTAGCGACTACAATGAGCAGTACTTC
CASSLTPSDYNEQYF
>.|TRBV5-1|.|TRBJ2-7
TGCGCCAGCAGCGGGGCGGAGACCCTCTACAATGAGCAGTACTTC
CASSGAETLYNEQYF
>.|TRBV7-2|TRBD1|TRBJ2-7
TGTGCCAGCAGCTTTACAGGGACAGGGGCCTACGAGCAGTACTTC
CASSFTGTGAYEQYF
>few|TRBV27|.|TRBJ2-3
TGTGCCAGCAAGGTAGCCGCCCCTATTAGCACAGATACGCAGTATTTT
CASKVAAPISTDTQYF
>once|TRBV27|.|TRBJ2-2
TGTGCCAGCAGTTTACAGGGCAAGAACACCGGGGAGCTGTTTTTT
CASSLQGKNTGELFF
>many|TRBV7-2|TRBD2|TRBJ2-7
TGTGCCAGCAGCTTAGCGGGGGGGAGCTCCTACGAGCAGTACTTC
CASSLAGGSSYEQYF
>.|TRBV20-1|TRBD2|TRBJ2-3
TGCAGTGCTAGACTAGCGGGGAAGTCAGATACGCAGTATTTT
CSARLAGKSDTQYF
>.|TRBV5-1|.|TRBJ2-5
TGCGCCAGCAGCGTCTCCGGGACTCCCCAAGAGACCCAGTACTTC
CASSVSGTPQETQYF
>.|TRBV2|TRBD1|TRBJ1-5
TGTGCCAGCAGTGAAACAGGGGGCGACAATCAGCCCCAGCATTTT
CASSETGGDNQPQHF
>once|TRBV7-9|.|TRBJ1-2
TGTGCCAGCAGCTTAGTTGGGATGAGCTACACCTTC
CASSLVGMSYTF
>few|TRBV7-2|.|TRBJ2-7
TGTGCCAGCAGCCTGAATTATCGGCGAGCCGAGCAGTACTTC
CASSLNYRRAEQYF
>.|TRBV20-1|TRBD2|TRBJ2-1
TGCAGTGCCGGGGGTCTAGCGGGAAATGAGCAGTTCTTC
CSAGGLAGNEQFF
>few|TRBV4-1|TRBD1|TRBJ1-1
TGCGCCAGCAGCCAAGCCGTACAGGGGGCAAGCACTGAAGCTTTCTTT
CASSQAVQGASTEAFF
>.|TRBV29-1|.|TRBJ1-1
TGCAGCGTCCATCAGGGGATGAACACTGAGGCTTTCTTT
CSVHQGMNTEAFF
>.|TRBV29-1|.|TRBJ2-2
TGCAGCGTTGATTGGGCTTCCAACACCGGGGAGCTGTTTTTT
CSVDWASNTGELFF
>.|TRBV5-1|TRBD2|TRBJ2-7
TGCGCCAGCAGCCCTGCCGGGACTAGCGGGAGGGCCATCTACGAGCAGTACTTC
CASSPAGTSGRAIYEQYF
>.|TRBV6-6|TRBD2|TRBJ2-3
TGTACCAGCAGTTACTCTCCCAGCGGGGGAGCTATAGATACGCAGTATTTT
CTSSYSPSGGAIDTQYF
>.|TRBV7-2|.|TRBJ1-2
TGTGCCAGCAGCTTAAGCCCTTGGGAGGGATCTTACGGCTACACCTTC
CASSLSPWEGSYGYTF
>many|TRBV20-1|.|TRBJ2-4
TGCAGTGGGACAGTTGGTATTCTAGCCAAAAACATTCAGTACTTC
CSGTVGILAKNIQYF
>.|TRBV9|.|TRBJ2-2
TGTGCCAGCAGCGTAGGTCTCTCCCGCAACACCGGGGAGCTGTTTTTT
CASSVGLSRNTGELFF
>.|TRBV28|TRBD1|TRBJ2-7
TGTGCCATGCGACCGGGACAGGGGACCACCTACGAGCAGTACTTC
CAMRPGQGTTYEQYF
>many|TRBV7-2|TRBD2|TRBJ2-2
TGTGCCAGCAGCGAGCGGGGGGGGGACACCGGGGAGCTGTTTTTT
CASSERGGDTGELFF
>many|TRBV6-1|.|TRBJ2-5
TGTGCCAGCACCCTATCAGAGACCCAGTACTTC
CASTLSETQYF
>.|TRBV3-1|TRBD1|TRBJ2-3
TGTGCCAGCAGCCATGATAGGAGCGCGACCAGGGGGACGCAGTATTTT
CASSHDRSATRGTQYF
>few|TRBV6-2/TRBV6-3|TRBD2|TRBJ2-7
TGTGCCAGCAGTTACTCCCTAGCGGGAGAAGGCTACGAGCAGTACTTC
CASSYSLAGEGYEQYF
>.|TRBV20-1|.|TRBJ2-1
TGCAGTGCTAGGGGCTCCCGGGGCAATGAGCAGTTCTTC
CSARGSRGNEQFF